Shown below are 32 T cell receptor beta chains from a single sample sequenced in a study of T cells in Graves' hyperthyroidism and ophthalmopathy. Using RNA transcripts as the source, TCR beta CDR3 regions were amplified. Primed by the HTBI set, a first-round RT-PCR was run on the TCR CDR3. TCRdb redid the calling of the multiplex PCR reads with MiXCR, one entry per CDR3 protein. The profile covers nearly 600,000 distinct CDR3 sequences, with 11% to 15% appearing a single time and 5.8% taken by the ten largest. The specimen sequenced was blood. Source of these receptors: a woman in her 30s with Graves' hyperthyroidism that later progressed to Graves' ophthalmopathy.

This chain uses TRBV10-3 with TRBJ2-2, with 14 bases lining up with TRBD2. Per germline, CDR1 ENHRY and CDR2 SYGVKD. This CDR3 region has 15 residues. V was pared by 10 bases and J by 4 bases, with 5 bases of the junction left unmatched. The CDR3 DNA follows: TGTGCCACCGACGGACTAGCGGGAGGCACCGGGGAGCTGTTTTTT. Protein sequence: CATDGLAGGTGELFF.

This clonotype was found many times. This chain links TRBV6-1 with TRBJ2-3; 9 bases are shared with TRBD1. V lost 6 bases, J lost 3 bases, and 4 bases stayed unmatched. This CDR3 contains 14 residues. Germline values: CDR1 MNHNS, CDR2 SASEGT. In nucleotides, the CDR3 is TGTGCCAGCAGATTAGACAGGGGGACAGATACGCAGTATTTT. Translated: CASRLDRGTDTQYF.

The chain is built from TRBV30 and TRBJ2-1; 7 bases are a match to TRBD2. CDR3 length: 14 amino acids. Germline CDR1 reads GTSNPN; CDR2 reads SVGIG (reference sequence). Trimming took 0 bases from V and 9 from J; bases not matched to a gene: 8. DNA of the CDR3: TGTGCCTGGAGTGTTGTTGGGGGGGTTGGTGAGCAGTTCTTC. As protein: CAWSVVGGVGEQFF.

Many counts were recorded for this clonotype. The chain combines TRBV20-1 with TRBJ2-7; D not resolved. In germline, CDR1 is DFQATT, CDR2 SNEGSKA (reference sequence). V was trimmed by 6 bases and J by 2 bases, leaving 11 bases between them. The CDR3 loop spans 12 amino acids. CDR3: CSALDGPYEQYF. The CDR3 nucleotides read TGCAGTGCCTTGGACGGGCCCTACGAGCAGTACTTC.

This clonotype was seen ten or more times. J is TRBJ2-1 and V is TRBV2; no clear D. The CDR3 extends over 11 amino acids. CDR1 SNHLY and CDR2 FYNNEI come from the germline V gene. Trimming shortened V by 5 bases and J by 8 bases, and 7 bases separated the two germline ends. Here the CDR3 reads CASSKKYEQFF. In nucleotides, the CDR3 is TGTGCCAGCAGTAAGAAGTATGAGCAGTTCTTC. Based on the CDR3 plus reference TRBV2 and TRBJ2-1, the full variable domain is EPEVTQTPSHQVTQMGQEVILRCVPISNHLYFYWYRQILGQKVEFLVSFYNNEISEKSEIFDDQFSVERPDGSNFTLKIRSTKLEDSAMYFCASSKKYEQFFGPGTRLTVL.

About this clonotype: A much larger clone lies a single base off, so this may be a read error. This rearrangement joins TRBV6-1 to TRBJ1-2; possibly TRBD1 for D (6 bases). Trimming left V 8 bases short and J 8 bases short, with 21 bases between. There are 14 residues in the CDR3. Per the germline V gene, CDR1 is MNHNS and CDR2 is SASEGT. CDR3 DNA: TGTGCCAGCGGCGGGGTCGGGGGCGCGCGGGGCTACACCTTC. It encodes CASGGVGGARGYTF.

This clonotype has at least ten counts. This CDR3 reads CASSRRGRDNEKLFF. DNA for the CDR3: TGTGCCAGTAGTCGCAGGGGGAGAGATAATGAAAAACTGTTTTTT. The rearrangement uses TRBV19 and TRBJ1-4, with 7 positions matching TRBD1. The V gene's germline CDR1 is LNHDA and CDR2 SQIVND (reference sequence). The length of the CDR3 is 15 residues. V dropped 5 bases and J dropped 4; count of bases not matched to a gene: 7.

The sample holds many counts of this clonotype. The chain recombines TRBV11-1 with TRBJ2-5; possibly TRBD2 for D (5 bases). V lost 7 bases and J 1 base, leaving 13 bases between the germline ends. Germline CDR1 reads SGHAT; CDR2 reads FQDESV (reference sequence). This CDR3 spans 14 amino acids. The DNA for the CDR3 is TGTGCCAGCACCTTGGCCGGGATCCAAGAGACCCAGTACTTC. Translation: CASTLAGIQETQYF.

This clonotype was counted at least ten times. This chain connects TRBV7-3 to TRBJ1-1, with unresolved D. The CDR3 length is 12 residues. The V gene's germline CDR1 is SGHTA and CDR2 FQGTGA. Trimming took off 2 bases at V and 10 bases at J, with 11 bases between the two ends. CDR3 in DNA: TGTGCCAGCAGCTTAGACGGAGGAGTAGCTTTCTTT. It translates to CASSLDGGVAFF.

V usage is TRBV19 and J usage is TRBJ1-3; D uncertain. Trimming stripped 3 bases from V and 7 bases from J, with 4 bases between. This CDR3 region has 11 residues. Per the germline V gene, CDR1 is LNHDA and CDR2 is SQIVND (reference sequence). The CDR3 reads CASSILNTIYF. DNA of the CDR3: TGTGCCAGTAGTATCCTCAACACCATATATTTT.

The chain joins TRBV29-1 to TRBJ1-1; D gene unclear. V was shortened by 4 bases and J by 1 base, with 7 bases between the two germline ends. Germline V lookup: CDR1 SQVTM, CDR2 ANQGSEA. The CDR3 has 12 amino acids. The CDR3 spells CSVGGGNTEAFF. For the CDR3, the DNA is TGCAGCGTTGGTGGTGGGAACACTGAAGCTTTCTTT.

The chain recombines TRBV30 with TRBJ2-2; D gene ambiguous. The CDR3 sequence is 11 residues long. The germline V and J ends were trimmed by 2 bases and 10 bases, with 8 bases remaining between them. Germline CDR1 reads GTSNPN; CDR2 reads SVGIG (reference sequence). The DNA for the CDR3 is TGTGCCTGGAGTCGAGCTGTGGAGCTGTTTTTT. This sequence encodes CAWSRAVELFF.

The sample holds many counts of this clonotype. J is TRBJ2-7 and V is TRBV12-3 or TRBV12-4, with D unclear. V lost 3 bases and J 4 bases, leaving 7 bases between the germline ends. This CDR3 comprises 12 residues. Here the CDR3 reads CASSFLAYEQYF. The CDR3 DNA is TGTGCCAGCAGTTTCCTGGCATACGAGCAGTACTTC.

This clonotype was recorded a few times. The J gene is TRBJ2-1, the V gene TRBV19; no firm D call. The CDR3 spans 13 residues. The germline V gene has CDR1 LNHDA and CDR2 SQIVND (reference sequence). Trimming removed 3 bases at V and 7 bases at J, with 10 bases between. The CDR3 coding sequence is TGTGCCAGTAGTATCTCCCTAGGGAATGAGCAGTTCTTC. This sequence encodes CASSISLGNEQFF.

This clonotype was observed at least ten times. The rearrangement uses TRBV6-6 and TRBJ1-2; TRBD1 is a possible D gene (5 bases). The V gene's germline CDR1 is MNHNY and CDR2 SVGAGI (reference sequence). Trimming shortened V by 2 bases and J by 2 bases, and 18 bases separated the two germline ends. The CDR3 covers 17 residues. The CDR3 is CASSYTGLGRNNYGYTF. DNA of the CDR3: TGTGCCAGCAGTTACACGGGACTCGGGAGAAACAACTATGGCTACACCTTC.

This clonotype has a count of ten or more. V gene TRBV12-3 or TRBV12-4 combines with J gene TRBJ2-1, with TRBD2 matching over 10 bases. The J segment lost 2 bases and the V segment lost 7 bases, leaving 5 bases of the junction unmatched. The length of the CDR3 is 15 residues. CDR3 coding DNA: TGTGCCAGCATCCCTAGCGGGAGTACCTACAATGAGCAGTTCTTC. This translates into CASIPSGSTYNEQFF.

This rearrangement joins TRBV5-1 to TRBJ2-2, with a possible D match to TRBD2 (6 bases). Trimming shortened V by 2 bases and J by 10 bases, and 12 bases separated the two germline ends. Germline CDR1 and CDR2: SGHRS and YFSETQ. There are 13 residues in the CDR3. CDR3 in DNA: TGCGCCAGCAGCTTCGGGGCGGGGACGGAGCTGTTTTTT. Translated: CASSFGAGTELFF.

In nucleotides, the CDR3 is TGTGCCAGCAGCCAAGGGAGGATTACTTACGAGCAGTACTTC. As protein: CASSQGRITYEQYF. The chain is built from TRBV3-1 and TRBJ2-7; maybe TRBD2 (5 bases). The CDR3 consists of 14 residues. CDR1 is LGHDT, CDR2 YNNKEL, per germline (reference sequence). V was cut by 1 base and J by 4 bases, with 11 bases left in between.

This clonotype was observed a few times. The J gene is TRBJ1-1, the V gene TRBV7-9; D ambiguous. Germline V gene lookup returns CDR1 SEHNR and CDR2 FQNEAQ (reference sequence). V lost 4 bases and J lost 0, with 9 bases in between. CDR3 size: 14 residues. CDR3: CASSWELVNTEAFF. The CDR3 DNA follows: TGTGCCAGCAGCTGGGAACTAGTGAACACTGAAGCTTTCTTT.

As concerns this clonotype: This may be a read error: a much more frequent sequence differs by one nucleotide. The chain recombines TRBV29-1 with TRBJ2-1; D is ambiguous. Germline values: CDR1 SQVTM, CDR2 ANQGSEA. V was shortened by 7 bases and J by 8 bases, with 15 bases between the two germline ends. There are 12 residues in the CDR3. CDR3 in DNA: TGCAGCGCTGGGCGACCAGGCGATGAGCAGTTCTTC. Translation gives CSAGRPGDEQFF.

This CDR3 reads CASSPTPPGQSNTGELFF. The CDR3 DNA follows: TGTGCCAGCAGTCCAACCCCTCCGGGGCAGTCGAACACCGGGGAGCTGTTTTTT. V usage is TRBV7-6 and J usage is TRBJ2-2, with D possibly being TRBD1 or TRBD2 (5 bases each). V shed 6 bases and J shed 0 bases, with 20 bases lying between them. CDR3 length: 18 amino acids. Per the germline V gene, CDR1 is SGHVS and CDR2 is FNYEAQ.

This clonotype appeared a few times. J is TRBJ2-7 and V is TRBV20-1; either TRBD1 or TRBD2 may supply D (6 bases each). CDR1 and CDR2 from the germline V gene are DFQATT and SNEGSKA (reference sequence). The CDR3 is 16 residues long. The germline V and J ends were trimmed by 0 bases and 2 bases, with 17 bases remaining between them. CDR3 residues: CSARDDWGATTYEQYF. The CDR3 nucleotides are TGCAGTGCTAGAGATGATTGGGGGGCGACCACCTACGAGCAGTACTTC.

This clonotype has at least ten counts. The gene calls are TRBV20-1 and TRBJ1-2; 9 nucleotides line up with TRBD1. This CDR3 is 12 amino acids long. Losses at the gene ends were 4 bases for V and 5 bases for J; bases not matched to a gene: 2. CDR1 is DFQATT and CDR2 is SNEGSKA in the germline V gene (reference sequence). This chain's CDR3 is CSAIDRGYGYTF. For the CDR3, the DNA is TGCAGTGCTATTGACAGGGGGTATGGCTACACCTTC.

The genes are TRBV5-1 and TRBJ2-3; 8 bases are shared with TRBD2. Germline values: CDR1 SGHRS, CDR2 YFSETQ. The V gene end was trimmed by 5 bases and the J gene end by 4 bases; junction bases not matched to a gene: 12. CDR3 length: 16 amino acids. For the CDR3, the DNA is TGCGCCAGCAGGTACACTAGCGGAGCATCACCAGATACGCAGTATTTT. Its translation: CASRYTSGASPDTQYF.

This clonotype was recorded many times. The V and J genes are TRBV20-1 and TRBJ2-1, with D hard to call. The CDR3 runs to 13 residues. V gave up 1 base and J gave up 3 bases, with 7 bases separating them. The germline V gene encodes CDR1 DFQATT and CDR2 SNEGSKA (reference sequence). The CDR3 reads CSARVLGYNEQFF. The CDR3 region has the DNA TGCAGTGCTAGAGTTCTAGGCTACAATGAGCAGTTCTTC.

There are a few counts of this clonotype. The CDR3 nucleotides are TGTGCCACCAGTGATTTTGGGGCTAGCGGGAGACCCTACGAGCAGTACTTC. Translated: CATSDFGASGRPYEQYF. The chain combines TRBV24-1 with TRBJ2-7, with 10 bases lining up with TRBD2. The CDR3 is 17 residues long. Germline assignment: CDR1 KGHDR and CDR2 SFDVKD. V shed 1 base, J shed 2 bases, and the junction held 7 bases outside the gene matches.

The gene calls are TRBV7-9 and TRBJ2-1; 13 bases map to TRBD2. J lost 2 bases, V lost 0 bases, and 1 base had no gene match. The CDR3 has 17 amino acids. Germline-derived CDR1 and CDR2 are SEHNR and FQNEAQ (reference sequence). In DNA form, the CDR3 reads TGTGCCAGCAGCTTAGCGGGGACTAGCGGGACCTACAATGAGCAGTTCTTC. Encoded protein: CASSLAGTSGTYNEQFF. Filled out from reference TRBV7-9 and TRBJ2-1, the complete variable domain reads DTGVSQNPRHKITKRGQNVTFRCDPISEHNRLYWYRQTLGQGPEFLTYFQNEAQLEKSRLLSDRFSAERPKGSFSTLEIQRTEQGDSAMYLCASSLAGTSGTYNEQFFGPGTRLTVL.

This clonotype was seen many times. V and J are TRBV30 and TRBJ2-5; no clear D gene. Trimming cost V 2 bases and J 4 bases, with 20 bases left between them. Germline assignment: CDR1 GTSNPN and CDR2 SVGIG (reference sequence). This CDR3 is 16 amino acids long. The chain's CDR3 is CAWSLRVRPLGETQYF. The CDR3 DNA follows: TGTGCCTGGAGTCTTCGGGTCAGACCCCTGGGAGAGACCCAGTACTTC.

V usage is TRBV6-1 and J usage is TRBJ2-1; D is unclear. Trimming took off 6 bases at V and 7 bases at J, with 16 bases between the two ends. CDR3 length: 14 residues. CDR1 MNHNS and CDR2 SASEGT come from the germline V gene. The CDR3 sequence is CASSQTYDRNEQFF. For the CDR3, the DNA is TGTGCCAGCAGCCAAACGTACGACCGAAATGAGCAGTTCTTC.

This chain joins TRBV20-1 and TRBJ2-2, with D unclear. The germline V and J ends were trimmed by 2 bases and 7 bases, with 8 bases remaining between them. This CDR3 spans 12 amino acids. Germline-derived CDR1 and CDR2 are DFQATT and SNEGSKA (reference sequence). The CDR3 nucleotides are TGCAGTGCTAGAATCCCTAGCGGGGAGCTGTTTTTT. Amino acids: CSARIPSGELFF.

There are a few counts of this clonotype. This chain links TRBV27 with TRBJ1-5; possible D gene TRBD1, 6 bases. CDR1 and CDR2 (germline): MNHEY, SMNVEV (reference sequence). The CDR3 has 15 amino acids. V was pared by 1 base and J by 3 bases, with 10 bases between. CDR3 loop: CASSLLQGVNQPQHF. DNA of the CDR3: TGTGCCAGCAGTTTATTACAGGGAGTCAATCAGCCCCAGCATTTT.

This clonotype was detected many times. V gene TRBV7-2 combines with J gene TRBJ2-3; D is ambiguous. The CDR3 is made up of 14 amino acids. The germline V gene encodes CDR1 SGHTA and CDR2 FQGNSA. V was clipped by 0 bases and J by 4 bases, with 8 bases between them. DNA for the CDR3: TGTGCCAGCAGCTTAGCCCCCGCGGCAGATACGCAGTATTTT. Its translation is CASSLAPAADTQYF.